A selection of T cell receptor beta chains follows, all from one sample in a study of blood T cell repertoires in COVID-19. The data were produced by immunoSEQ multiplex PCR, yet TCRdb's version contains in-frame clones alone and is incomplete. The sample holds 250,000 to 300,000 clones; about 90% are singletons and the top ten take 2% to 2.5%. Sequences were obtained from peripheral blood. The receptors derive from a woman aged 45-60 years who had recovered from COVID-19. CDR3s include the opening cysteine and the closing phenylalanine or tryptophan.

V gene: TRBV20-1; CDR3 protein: CSASGRGQDNYGYTF
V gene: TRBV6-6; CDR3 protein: CASSPGTGGTYDSGYTF
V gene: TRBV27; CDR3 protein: CASSLWRNYGYTF
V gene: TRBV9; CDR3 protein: CASSVSPGGYTDTQYF
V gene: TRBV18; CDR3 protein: CASSRDSGEQYF
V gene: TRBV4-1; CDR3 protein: CASSQVPLLGAGKLFF
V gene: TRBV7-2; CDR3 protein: CASSDRTALAKNIQYF
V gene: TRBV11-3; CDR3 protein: CASSLHRGQETQYF
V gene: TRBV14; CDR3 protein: CASSQGGTTEAFF
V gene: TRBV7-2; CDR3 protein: CASSSGEDGGRYF
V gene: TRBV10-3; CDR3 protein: CAISELSSAGGNNEQFF
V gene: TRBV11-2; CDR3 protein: CASSVGGSSNEKLFF
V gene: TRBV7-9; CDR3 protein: CASSLAQSRQGSIGYGYTF
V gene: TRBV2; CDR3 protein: CASSEGRVGTEAFF
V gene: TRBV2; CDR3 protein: CASSGPGSQETQYF
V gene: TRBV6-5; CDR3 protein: CATTDRGYGYTF
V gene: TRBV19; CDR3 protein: CASTRDRVTGELFF
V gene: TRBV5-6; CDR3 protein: CASSPGTGWANYGYTF
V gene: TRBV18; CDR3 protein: CASSPNSGGLGEKLFF
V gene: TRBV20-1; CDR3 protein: CSARGDTEAFF
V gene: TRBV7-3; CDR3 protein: CASSLGPGDTEAFF
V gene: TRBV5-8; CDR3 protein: CASSRDRDVSETQYF
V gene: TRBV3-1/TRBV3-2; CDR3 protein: CASSQAGNTGELFF
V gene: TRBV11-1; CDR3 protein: CASSLGSGSYEQYF
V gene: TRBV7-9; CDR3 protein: CASSLTQPTDEKLFF
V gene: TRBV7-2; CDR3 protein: CASSLSSGRTDTQYF
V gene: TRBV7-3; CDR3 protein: CASSTGASGGSDTQYF
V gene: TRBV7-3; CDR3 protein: CASSPDRLSTDTQYF
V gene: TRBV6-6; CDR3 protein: CASSLTGFEQYF
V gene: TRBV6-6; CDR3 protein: CASTIGQGALGYGYTF
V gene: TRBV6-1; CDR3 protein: CASSDVRGASTDTQYF
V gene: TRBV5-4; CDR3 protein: CASSEAGLAGETQYF
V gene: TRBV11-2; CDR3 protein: CASSLDRDGRGSPLHF
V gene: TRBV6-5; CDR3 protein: CASSYRGRDNEQFF
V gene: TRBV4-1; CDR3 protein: CASSQVPGGRTEAFF
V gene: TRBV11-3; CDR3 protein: CASSAGLMNEQFF
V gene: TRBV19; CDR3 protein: CASSNLGAHYGYTF
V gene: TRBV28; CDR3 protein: CASRESGRGRNEQFF
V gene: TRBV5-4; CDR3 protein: CASSLDGRNYGYTF
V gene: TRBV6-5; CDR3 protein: CASRWQGARKDTQYF
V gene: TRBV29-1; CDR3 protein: CSVGHGGDNQPQHF
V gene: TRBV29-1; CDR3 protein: CSVHGSGYEQYF
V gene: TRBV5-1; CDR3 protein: CASSEGHPAVYPLHF
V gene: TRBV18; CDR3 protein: CASSLGLAGTATGELFF
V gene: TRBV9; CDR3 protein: CASSAQGQGITGELFF
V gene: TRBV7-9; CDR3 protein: CASSPQIRVGGTEAFF
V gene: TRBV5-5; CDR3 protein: CASRRLKSDRVVADTQYF
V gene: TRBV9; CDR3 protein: CASSVGDRVKEQYF
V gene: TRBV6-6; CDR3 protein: CASRATGPRAFEAFF
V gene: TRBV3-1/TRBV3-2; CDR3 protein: CASSPTKDTEAFF
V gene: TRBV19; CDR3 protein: CASSPTRNQPQHF
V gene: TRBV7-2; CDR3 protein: CASSRGPGGVHGYTF
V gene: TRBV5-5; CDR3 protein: CASSSFSGTYNEQFF